What follows describes a single T cell receptor beta chain. The antigen remains undetermined. Possible read error: a much larger clone is one base away. TCR beta VDJ and CDR3 profiles were obtained from a genomic DNA template. TCRdb re-called the reads through MiXCR, storing one row per CDR3 protein. The sample lists under 200,000 distinct CDR3 sequences, around 40% occurring once. The CDR3 totals 13 residues. Germline loops: CDR1 ENHRY, CDR2 SYGVKD. This sample is drawn from a study of CD8+CD57+ T cells in acquired aplastic anemia. Looking at the study overall: Sorted CD4+ and CD8+ cells yielded around 3.3 ug of DNA on average. The average read count for CD4+ cells in healthy donors was 9 million to 14 million.

Study-level results: In common between the patients and the controls were around 29 CD8+ CDR3 sequences.

The sequence derives from a human donor in good health. Sequences were obtained from sorted CD4+, CD8+, or CD8+CD57+ T cells (not recorded which) from PBMCs. The V call is TRBV10-3, the J call TRBJ2-5; 8 nucleotides match TRBD1. The CDR3 is CASIRTGPETQCF. CDR3 sequence (DNA): TGTGCCAGCATAAGGACAGGGCCAGAGACCCAGTGCTTC.